These 17 T cell receptor beta chains originate from one sample sequenced in a study of chemoradiotherapy in HPV16-positive cancers. The data were produced by immunoSEQ multiplex PCR, yet TCRdb's version contains in-frame clones alone and is incomplete. Seen here are about 5,400 clones, 85% observed once, and the top ten hold roughly 9.7%. The sample here was tumor tissue, taken from a patient who underwent chemoradiotherapy. The origin of the receptors is a human donor with HPV-associated anogenital cancer.

This clone has more than one count but fewer than ten. The genes are TRBV5-1 and TRBJ2-2; D unclear. The CDR3 runs 14 residues. V shed 1 base and J shed 3 bases, with 7 bases lying between them. Germline loops: CDR1 SGHRS, CDR2 YFSETQ. The CDR3 bases are TGCGCCAGCAGCTTGCCGTGGGACACCGGGGAGCTGTTTTTT. Residues: CASSLPWDTGELFF.

This clone is classed as medium-sized (0.01 to 0.1%). This chain links TRBV7-2 with TRBJ1-3; D ambiguous. Germline V gene sequence: CDR1 SGHTA, CDR2 FQGNSA. Trimming removed 3 bases at V and 0 bases at J, with 6 bases between. CDR3 length: 14 amino acids. In DNA form, the CDR3 reads TGTGCCAGCAGCTTGGCCAACTCTGGAAACACCATATATTTT. As protein: CASSLANSGNTIYF.

V is TRBV6-6 and J is TRBJ1-2; 7 nucleotides line up with TRBD1. This CDR3 contains 14 residues. In germline, CDR1 is MNHNY, CDR2 SVGAGI (reference sequence). V lost 4 bases, J lost 7 bases, and 9 bases stayed unmatched. CDR3 residues: CASSSLTGEGGYTF. CDR3 nucleotides: TGTGCCAGCAGTTCCCTCACAGGGGAGGGTGGCTACACCTTC.

The genes are TRBV30 and TRBJ1-6; the match to TRBD1 covers 7 bases. Germline CDR1 is GTSNPN and CDR2 is SVGIG (reference sequence). This CDR3 contains 14 residues. After removal of 8 bases from V and 3 bases from J, the junction contained 7 bases not matched to a gene. The CDR3 here is CALRGGDYNSPLHF. The CDR3 nucleotides are TGTGCCCTCAGGGGGGGGGACTATAATTCACCCCTCCACTTT.

The chain is built from TRBV5-4 and TRBJ2-3; no clear D. V lost 2 bases and J lost 2, with 12 bases in between. The CDR3 has 15 residues. Germline lookup yields CDR1 SGHNT and CDR2 YYREEE (reference sequence). CDR3 loop: CASSLRAQATDTQYF. The CDR3 DNA reads TGTGCCAGCAGCTTACGGGCCCAGGCCACAGATACGCAGTATTTT. Drawing the rest from reference TRBV5-4 and TRBJ2-3, the complete variable domain is ETGVTQSPTHLIKTRGQQVTLRCSSQSGHNTVSWYQQALGQGPQFIFQYYREEENGRGNFPPRFSGLQFPNYSSELNVNALELDDSALYLCASSLRAQATDTQYFGPGTRLTVL.

The chain has TRBV19 and TRBJ1-6; D perhaps matches TRBD1 (5 bases). V lost 7 bases and J lost 8, with 15 bases in between. The CDR3 consists of 14 residues. Germline V gives CDR1 LNHDA, CDR2 SQIVND (reference sequence). The chain's CDR3 is CASMRWGGYSPLHF. CDR3 DNA sequence: TGTGCCAGTATGCGTTGGGGGGGATATTCACCCCTCCACTTT. Based on the CDR3 plus reference TRBV19 and TRBJ1-6, the full variable domain is DGGITQSPKYLFRKEGQNVTLSCEQNLNHDAMYWYRQDPGQGLRLIYYSQIVNDFQKGDIAEGYSVSREKKESFPLTVTSAQKNPTAFYLCASMRWGGYSPLHFGNGTRLTVT.

This chain uses TRBV5-1 with TRBJ2-7; D remains ambiguous. Per the germline V gene, CDR1 is SGHRS and CDR2 is YFSETQ. Trimming left V 2 bases short and J 3 bases short, with 12 bases between. This CDR3 spans 14 amino acids. The CDR3 DNA reads as TGCGCCAGCAGCTTCGCCGCCGTCTTCTACGAGCAGTACTTC. The encoded protein is CASSFAAVFYEQYF.

This clone was seen more than once but under ten times. The gene calls are TRBV27 and TRBJ2-7; TRBD2 is a possible D gene (6 bases). V lost 4 bases and J 2 bases, leaving 15 bases between the germline ends. This CDR3 contains 15 residues. CDR1 is MNHEY and CDR2 is SMNVEV in the germline V gene (reference sequence). CDR3 loop: CASSSRPEGPYEQYF. DNA for the CDR3: TGTGCCAGCAGTTCTCGCCCGGAGGGACCCTACGAGCAGTACTTC.

The CDR3 sequence: CSVAQGRGNTEAFF. In nucleotides, the CDR3 is TGCAGCGTCGCACAGGGGCGGGGGAACACTGAAGCTTTCTTT. The gene calls are TRBV29-1 and TRBJ1-1; 7 nucleotides line up with TRBD1. This CDR3 is 14 amino acids long. Per germline, CDR1 SQVTM and CDR2 ANQGSEA. Germline trimming cut 6 bases from V and 1 base from J; bases unmatched to any gene: 8.

V usage is TRBV2 and J usage is TRBJ2-5; either TRBD1 or TRBD2 may supply D (5 bases each). The CDR3 runs to 16 residues. V was pared by 9 bases and J by 0 bases, with 20 bases between. The V gene's germline CDR1 is SNHLY and CDR2 FYNNEI. In nucleotides, the CDR3 is TGTGCCAGTCCCGACTCGGGGCGCCGATACCAAGAGACCCAGTACTTC. Translating gives CASPDSGRRYQETQYF. The complete variable domain, with remaining parts taken from reference TRBV2 and TRBJ2-5, reads EPEVTQTPSHQVTQMGQEVILRCVPISNHLYFYWYRQILGQKVEFLVSFYNNEISEKSEIFDDQFSVERPDGSNFTLKIRSTKLEDSAMYFCASPDSGRRYQETQYFGPGTRLLVL.

This clone turned up a few times. This chain uses TRBV2 with TRBJ2-7; TRBD2 might be the D (5 bases). Germline CDR1 reads SNHLY; CDR2 reads FYNNEI. Trimming took 7 bases from V and 3 from J, leaving 19 bases between them. CDR3 length equals 15 residues. In nucleotides, the CDR3 is TGTGCCAGCACCAGAGGGTCCGATGGTCGCTACGAGCAGTACTTC. Residues: CASTRGSDGRYEQYF.

The chain carries TRBV27 and TRBJ1-1; 12 bases are a match to TRBD1. In germline, CDR1 is MNHEY, CDR2 SMNVEV (reference sequence). The CDR3 contains 15 residues. V lost 5 bases, J lost 5 bases, and 6 bases stayed unmatched. The CDR3 region has the DNA TGTGCCAGCAGTGGGGGACAGGGGGCGCGTACTGAAGCTTTCTTT. Amino acid sequence: CASSGGQGARTEAFF.

This sequence joins TRBV5-1 and TRBJ2-1, with D perhaps assigned TRBD1 or TRBD2 (5 bases each). The V end lost 3 bases, the J end lost 5 bases, and 15 bases lay between the germline ends. This CDR3 comprises 15 residues. The germline CDR1 and CDR2 sequences are SGHRS and YFSETQ. CDR3: CASSSDLWGNNEQFF. Written as DNA, the CDR3 is TGCGCCAGCAGCTCTGACCTTTGGGGGAACAATGAGCAGTTCTTC.

This clone was counted a single time. The chain combines TRBV9 with TRBJ1-3; D uncertain. The CDR3 contains 15 residues. The V and J ends lost 0 bases and 0 bases respectively, with 7 bases between them. Germline V gene lookup returns CDR1 SGDLS and CDR2 YYNGEE. This chain's CDR3 is CASSVDGFSGNTIYF. The CDR3 DNA follows: TGTGCCAGCAGCGTAGACGGATTCTCTGGAAACACCATATATTTT. Combining the CDR3 with reference TRBV9 and TRBJ1-3 gives the whole variable domain DSGVTQTPKHLITATGQRVTLRCSPRSGDLSVYWYQQSLDQGLQFLIQYYNGEERAKGNILERFSAQQFPDLHSELNLSSLELGDSALYFCASSVDGFSGNTIYFGEGSWLTVV.

J is TRBJ1-3 and V is TRBV5-6; 8 bases fit TRBD1. The CDR3 consists of 16 residues. Per germline, CDR1 SGHDT and CDR2 YYEEEE. V lost 2 bases to trimming and J lost 1 base; unmatched junction nucleotides: 5. The CDR3 sequence: CASSFRGQGSGNTIYF. The DNA for the CDR3 is TGTGCCAGCAGCTTTAGAGGACAGGGATCTGGAAACACCATATATTTT.

This clone came up a few times. The chain carries TRBV30 and TRBJ1-4; maybe TRBD1 (5 bases). The CDR3 sequence is 13 residues long. The V and J ends lost 4 bases and 7 bases respectively, with 13 bases between them. Germline V gives CDR1 GTSNPN, CDR2 SVGIG (reference sequence). The CDR3 sequence: CAWTSMGGEKLFF. CDR3 nucleotide sequence: TGTGCCTGGACCTCTATGGGGGGTGAAAAACTGTTTTTT.

The CDR3 nucleotides read TGTGCCAGCAGACAGATGGGGGGAAGTTATGGCTACACCTTC. Translated, it gives CASRQMGGSYGYTF. The V and J genes are TRBV14 and TRBJ1-2, with D possibly matching TRBD1 (5 bases). Germline assignment: CDR1 SGHDN and CDR2 FVKESK. Trimming removed 6 bases at V and 5 bases at J, with 16 bases between. The CDR3 runs 14 residues.